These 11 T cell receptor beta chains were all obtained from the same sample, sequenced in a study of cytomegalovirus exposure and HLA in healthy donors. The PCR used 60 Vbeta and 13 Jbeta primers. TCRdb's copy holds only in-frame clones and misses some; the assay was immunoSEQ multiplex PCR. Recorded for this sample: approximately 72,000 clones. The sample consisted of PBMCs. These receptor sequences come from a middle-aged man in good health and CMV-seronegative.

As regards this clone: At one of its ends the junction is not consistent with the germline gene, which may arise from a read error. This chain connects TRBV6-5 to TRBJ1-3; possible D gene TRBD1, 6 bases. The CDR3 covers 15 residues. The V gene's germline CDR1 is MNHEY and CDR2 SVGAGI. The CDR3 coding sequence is TGTGCCAGCAGAACCACAGGGTCCGAAGGAACCACCATATATTTT. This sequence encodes CASRTTGSEGTTIYF.

CDR3: CAWSKQTSEKLFF. For the CDR3, the DNA is TGTGCCTGGAGCAAACAGACCTCTGAAAAACTGTTTTTT. V and J are TRBV30 and TRBJ1-4; D not resolved. Germline lookup yields CDR1 GTSNPN and CDR2 SVGIG (reference sequence). V lost 3 bases and J 7 bases, leaving 12 bases between the germline ends. This CDR3 is 13 amino acids long.

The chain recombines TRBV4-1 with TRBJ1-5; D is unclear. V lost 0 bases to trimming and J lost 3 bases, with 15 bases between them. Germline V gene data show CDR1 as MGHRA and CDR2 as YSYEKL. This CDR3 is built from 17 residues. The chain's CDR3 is CASSQDLRGGNNQPQHF. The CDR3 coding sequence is TGCGCCAGCAGCCAAGATCTGCGGGGAGGGAACAATCAGCCCCAGCATTTT.

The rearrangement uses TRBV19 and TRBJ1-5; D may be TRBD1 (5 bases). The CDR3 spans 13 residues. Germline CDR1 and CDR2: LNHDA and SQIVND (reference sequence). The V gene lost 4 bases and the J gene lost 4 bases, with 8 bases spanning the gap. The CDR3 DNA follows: TGTGCCAGTAGTACCGACAGAAATCAGCCCCAGCATTTT. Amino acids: CASSTDRNQPQHF.

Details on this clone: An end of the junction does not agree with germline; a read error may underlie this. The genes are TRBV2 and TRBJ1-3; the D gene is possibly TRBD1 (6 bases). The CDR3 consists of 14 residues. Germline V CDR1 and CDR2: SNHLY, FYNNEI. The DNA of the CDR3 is TGTGCCAGCAGGGAAGGGACACAGGGAAACACCATATATTTT. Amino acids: CASREGTQGNTIYF. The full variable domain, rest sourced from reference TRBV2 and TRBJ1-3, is EPEVTQTPSHQVTQMGQEVILRCVPISNHLYFYWYRQILGQKVEFLVSFYNNEISEKSEIFDDQFSVERPDGSNFTLKIRSTKLEDSAMYFCASREGTQGNTIYFGEGSWLTVV.

The CDR3 nucleotides are TGTGCCAGTAGTCGAGGACAGGGAAACTCTGGAAACACCATATATTTT. It codes for CASSRGQGNSGNTIYF. The chain employs TRBV19 and TRBJ1-3; TRBD1 aligns across 8 bases. Germline CDR1 and CDR2: LNHDA and SQIVND (reference sequence). The CDR3 sequence is 16 residues long. V dropped 5 bases and J dropped 0; count of bases not matched to a gene: 6. The full variable domain, its missing parts supplied by reference TRBV19 and TRBJ1-3, is DGGITQSPKYLFRKEGQNVTLSCEQNLNHDAMYWYRQDPGQGLRLIYYSQIVNDFQKGDIAEGYSVSREKKESFPLTVTSAQKNPTAFYLCASSRGQGNSGNTIYFGEGSWLTVV.

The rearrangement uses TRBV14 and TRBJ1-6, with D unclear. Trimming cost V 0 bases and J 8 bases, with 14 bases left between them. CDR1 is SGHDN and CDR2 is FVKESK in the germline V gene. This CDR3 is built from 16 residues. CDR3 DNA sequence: TGTGCCAGCAGCCAAGATAGGAGGGCATTGCATTCACCCCTCCACTTT. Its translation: CASSQDRRALHSPLHF.

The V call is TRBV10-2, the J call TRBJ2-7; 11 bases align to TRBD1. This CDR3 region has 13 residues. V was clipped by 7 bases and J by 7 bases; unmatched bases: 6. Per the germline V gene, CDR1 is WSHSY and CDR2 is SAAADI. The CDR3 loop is CASKGQGAQEQYF. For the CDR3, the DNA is TGCGCCAGCAAAGGACAGGGGGCTCAAGAGCAGTACTTC.

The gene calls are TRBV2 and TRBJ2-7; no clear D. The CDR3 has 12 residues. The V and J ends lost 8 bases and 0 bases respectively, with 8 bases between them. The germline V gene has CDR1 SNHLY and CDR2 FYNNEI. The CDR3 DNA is TGTGCCAGCGAGACATACTCCTACGAGCAGTACTTC. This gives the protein CASETYSYEQYF.

The CDR3 protein is CASTRVAHNSPLHF. CDR3 DNA: TGTGCCAGCACTCGGGTAGCCCATAATTCACCCCTCCACTTT. The V and J genes are TRBV6-6 and TRBJ1-6, with D unclear. The CDR3 is made up of 14 amino acids. Trimming pared 7 bases from V and 5 bases from J, leaving 12 bases between. CDR1 is MNHNY and CDR2 is SVGAGI in the germline V gene (reference sequence).

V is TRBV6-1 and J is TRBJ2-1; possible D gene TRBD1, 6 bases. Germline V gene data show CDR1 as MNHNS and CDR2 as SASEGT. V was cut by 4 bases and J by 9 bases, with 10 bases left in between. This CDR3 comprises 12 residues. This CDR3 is CASSGDRTEQFF. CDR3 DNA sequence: TGTGCCAGCAGTGGAGACAGGACTGAGCAGTTCTTC.